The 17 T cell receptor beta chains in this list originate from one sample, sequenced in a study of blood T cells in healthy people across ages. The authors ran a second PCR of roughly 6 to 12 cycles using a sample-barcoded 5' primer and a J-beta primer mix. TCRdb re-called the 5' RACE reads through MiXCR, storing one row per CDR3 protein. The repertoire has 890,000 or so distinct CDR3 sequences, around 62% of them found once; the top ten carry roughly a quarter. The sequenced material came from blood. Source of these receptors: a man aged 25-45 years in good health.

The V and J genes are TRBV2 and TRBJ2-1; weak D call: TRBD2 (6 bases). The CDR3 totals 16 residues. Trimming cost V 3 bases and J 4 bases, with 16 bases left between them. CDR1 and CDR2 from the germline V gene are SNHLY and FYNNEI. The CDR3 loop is CASSDTSRGLYNEQFF. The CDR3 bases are TGTGCCAGCAGTGATACTAGTCGGGGGTTATACAATGAGCAGTTCTTC. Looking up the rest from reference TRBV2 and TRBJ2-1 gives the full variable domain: EPEVTQTPSHQVTQMGQEVILRCVPISNHLYFYWYRQILGQKVEFLVSFYNNEISEKSEIFDDQFSVERPDGSNFTLKIRSTKLEDSAMYFCASSDTSRGLYNEQFFGPGTRLTVL.

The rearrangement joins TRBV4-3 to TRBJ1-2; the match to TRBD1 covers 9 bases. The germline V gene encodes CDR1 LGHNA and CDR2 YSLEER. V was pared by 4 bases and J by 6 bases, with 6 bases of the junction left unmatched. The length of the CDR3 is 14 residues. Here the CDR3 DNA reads TGCGCCAGCAGCCCCGGGACAGGGCCAGATGGCTACACCTTC. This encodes CASSPGTGPDGYTF.

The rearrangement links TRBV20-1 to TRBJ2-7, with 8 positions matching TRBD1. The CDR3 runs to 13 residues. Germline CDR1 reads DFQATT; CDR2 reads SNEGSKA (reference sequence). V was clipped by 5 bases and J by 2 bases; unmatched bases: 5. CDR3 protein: CSAPGQGAYEQYF. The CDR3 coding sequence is TGCAGTGCTCCTGGACAGGGCGCCTACGAGCAGTACTTC.

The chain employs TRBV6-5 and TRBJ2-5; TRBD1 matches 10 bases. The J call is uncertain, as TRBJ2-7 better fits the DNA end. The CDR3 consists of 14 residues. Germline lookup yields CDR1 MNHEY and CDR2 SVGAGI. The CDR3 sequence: CASRRGTGEGEQYF. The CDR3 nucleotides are TGTGCCAGCAGAAGGGGGACAGGGGAGGGCGAGCAGTACTTC.

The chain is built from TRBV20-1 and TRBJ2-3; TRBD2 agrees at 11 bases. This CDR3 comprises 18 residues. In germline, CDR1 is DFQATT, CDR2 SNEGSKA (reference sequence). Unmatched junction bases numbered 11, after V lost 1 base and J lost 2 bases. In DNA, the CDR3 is TGCAGTGCTAGAGGGCCGGGTGCTAGCGGGGGGTACACAGATACGCAGTATTTT. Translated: CSARGPGASGGYTDTQYF.

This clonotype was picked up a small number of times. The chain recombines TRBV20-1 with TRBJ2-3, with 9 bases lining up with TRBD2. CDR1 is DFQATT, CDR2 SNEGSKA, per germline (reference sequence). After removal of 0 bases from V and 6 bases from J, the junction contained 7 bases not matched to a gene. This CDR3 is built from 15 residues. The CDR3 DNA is TGCAGTGCTAGAGATAGCGGGGGCCCCACTGATACGCAGTATTTT. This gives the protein CSARDSGGPTDTQYF.

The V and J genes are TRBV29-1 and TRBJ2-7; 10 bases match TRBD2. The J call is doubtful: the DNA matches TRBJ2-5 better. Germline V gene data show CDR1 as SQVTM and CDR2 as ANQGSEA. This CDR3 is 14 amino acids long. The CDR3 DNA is TGCAGTTACCGTTATTCTAGCGGGGGAGAGACCCAGTACTTC. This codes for CSYRYSSGGETQYF.

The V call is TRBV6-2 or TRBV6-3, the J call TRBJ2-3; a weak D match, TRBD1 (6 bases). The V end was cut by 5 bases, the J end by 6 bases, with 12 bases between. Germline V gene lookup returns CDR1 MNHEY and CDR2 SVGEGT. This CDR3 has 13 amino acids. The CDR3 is CASSPARGDTQYF. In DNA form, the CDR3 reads TGTGCCAGCAGTCCAGCAAGGGGGGATACGCAGTATTTT.

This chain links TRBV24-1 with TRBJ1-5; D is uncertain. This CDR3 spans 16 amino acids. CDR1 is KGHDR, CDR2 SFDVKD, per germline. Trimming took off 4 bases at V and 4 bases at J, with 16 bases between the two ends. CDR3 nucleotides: TGTGCCACCAGTGACCGAGGACCAGCGGGGAATCAGCCCCAGCATTTT. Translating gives CATSDRGPAGNQPQHF.

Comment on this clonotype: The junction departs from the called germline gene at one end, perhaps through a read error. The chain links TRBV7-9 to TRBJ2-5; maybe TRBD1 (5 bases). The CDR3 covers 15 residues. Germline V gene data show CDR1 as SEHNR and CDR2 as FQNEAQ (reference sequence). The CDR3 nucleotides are TGTGACAGCAGCTCCCCATCAGGGTCCCGAGAGACCCAGTACTTC. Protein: CDSSSPSGSRETQYF.

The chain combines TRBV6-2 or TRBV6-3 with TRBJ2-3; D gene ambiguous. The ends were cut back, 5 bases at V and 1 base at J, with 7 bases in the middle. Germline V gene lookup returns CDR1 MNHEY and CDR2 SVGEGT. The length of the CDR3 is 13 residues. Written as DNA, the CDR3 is TGTGCCAGCAGTAGGGCACGCACAGATACGCAGTATTTT. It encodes CASSRARTDTQYF.

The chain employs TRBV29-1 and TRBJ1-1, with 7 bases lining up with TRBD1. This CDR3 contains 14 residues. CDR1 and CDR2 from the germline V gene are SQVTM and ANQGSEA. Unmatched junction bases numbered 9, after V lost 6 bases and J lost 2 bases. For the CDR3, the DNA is TGCAGCGTCCACGAGAGACAGGGAAACACTGAAGCTTTCTTT. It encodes CSVHERQGNTEAFF.

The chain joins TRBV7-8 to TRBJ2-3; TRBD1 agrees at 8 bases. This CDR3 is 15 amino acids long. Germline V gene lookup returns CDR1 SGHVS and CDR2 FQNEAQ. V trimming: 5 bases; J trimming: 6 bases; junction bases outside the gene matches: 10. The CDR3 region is CASSETGGWRDTQYF. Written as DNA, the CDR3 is TGTGCCAGCAGCGAAACAGGGGGGTGGCGGGATACGCAGTATTTT.

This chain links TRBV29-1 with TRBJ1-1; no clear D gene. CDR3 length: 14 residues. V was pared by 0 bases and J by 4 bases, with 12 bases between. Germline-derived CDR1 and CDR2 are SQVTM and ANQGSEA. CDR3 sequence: CSVEDGGFGTEAFF. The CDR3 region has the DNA TGCAGCGTTGAAGACGGAGGGTTCGGCACTGAAGCTTTCTTT.

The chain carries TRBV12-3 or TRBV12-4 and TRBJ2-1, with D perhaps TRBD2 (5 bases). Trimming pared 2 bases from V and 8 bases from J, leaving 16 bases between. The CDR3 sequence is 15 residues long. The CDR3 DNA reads TGTGCCAGCAGTTTATGGGCGGGCCCCGGGGATGAGCAGTTCTTC. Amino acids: CASSLWAGPGDEQFF.

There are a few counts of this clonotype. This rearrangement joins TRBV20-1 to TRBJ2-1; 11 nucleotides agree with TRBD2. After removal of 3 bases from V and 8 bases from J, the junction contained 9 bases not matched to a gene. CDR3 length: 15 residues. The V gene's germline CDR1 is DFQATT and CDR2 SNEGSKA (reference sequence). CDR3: CSARDPSGGWYEQFF. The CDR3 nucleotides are TGCAGTGCTAGGGACCCTAGCGGGGGGTGGTATGAGCAGTTCTTC.

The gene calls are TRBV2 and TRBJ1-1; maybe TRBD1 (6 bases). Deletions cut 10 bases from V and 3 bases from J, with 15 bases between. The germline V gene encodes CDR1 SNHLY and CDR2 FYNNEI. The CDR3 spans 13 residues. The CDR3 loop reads CATSTGIDTEAFF. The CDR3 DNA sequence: TGTGCCACCTCGACAGGAATTGACACTGAAGCTTTCTTT.